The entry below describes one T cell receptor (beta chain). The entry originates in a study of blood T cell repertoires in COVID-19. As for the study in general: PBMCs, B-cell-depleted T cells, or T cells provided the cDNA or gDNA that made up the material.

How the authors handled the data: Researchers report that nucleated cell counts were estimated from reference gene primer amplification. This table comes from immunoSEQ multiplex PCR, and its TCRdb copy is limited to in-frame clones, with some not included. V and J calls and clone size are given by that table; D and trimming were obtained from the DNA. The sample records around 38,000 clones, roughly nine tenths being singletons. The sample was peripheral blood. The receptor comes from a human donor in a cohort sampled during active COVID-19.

CDR3 DNA sequence: TGTGCCAGCAGGCGCCTACAGGGGATAGACGGGGAGCTGTTTTTT. It is translated as CASRRLQGIDGELFF. The rearrangement uses TRBV5-6 and TRBJ2-2, with 7 bases matching TRBD1. This CDR3 comprises 15 residues. Germline V gives CDR1 SGHDT, CDR2 YYEEEE. Trimming cost V 5 bases and J 7 bases; bases outside gene matches: 11.